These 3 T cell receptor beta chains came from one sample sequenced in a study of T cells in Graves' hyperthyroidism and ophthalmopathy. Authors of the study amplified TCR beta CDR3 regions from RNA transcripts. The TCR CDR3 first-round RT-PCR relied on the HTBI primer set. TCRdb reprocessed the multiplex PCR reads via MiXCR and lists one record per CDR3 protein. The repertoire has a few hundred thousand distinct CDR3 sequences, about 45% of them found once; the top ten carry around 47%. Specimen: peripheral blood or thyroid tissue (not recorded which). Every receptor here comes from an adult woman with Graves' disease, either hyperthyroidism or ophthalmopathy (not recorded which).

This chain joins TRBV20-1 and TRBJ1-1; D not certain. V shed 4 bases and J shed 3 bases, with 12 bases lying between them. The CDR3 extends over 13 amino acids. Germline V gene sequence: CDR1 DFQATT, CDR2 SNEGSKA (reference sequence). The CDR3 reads CSATTEDYTEAFF. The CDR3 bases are TGCAGTGCTACCACAGAGGACTACACTGAAGCTTTCTTT.

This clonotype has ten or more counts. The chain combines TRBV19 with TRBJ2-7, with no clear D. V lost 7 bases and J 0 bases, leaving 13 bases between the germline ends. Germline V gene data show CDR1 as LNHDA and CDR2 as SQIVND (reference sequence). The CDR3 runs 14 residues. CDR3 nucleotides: TGTGCCAGTACCCCACGTCAGAGCTCCTACGAGCAGTACTTC. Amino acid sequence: CASTPRQSSYEQYF.

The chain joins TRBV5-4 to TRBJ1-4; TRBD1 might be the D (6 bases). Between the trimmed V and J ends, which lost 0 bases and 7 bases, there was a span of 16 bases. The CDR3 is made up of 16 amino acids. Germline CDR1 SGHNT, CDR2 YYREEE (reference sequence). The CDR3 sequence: CASSLGGGGFTEKLFF. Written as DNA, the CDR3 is TGTGCCAGCAGCTTGGGCGGGGGGGGCTTTACTGAAAAACTGTTTTTT. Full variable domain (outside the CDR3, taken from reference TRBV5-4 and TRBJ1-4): ETGVTQSPTHLIKTRGQQVTLRCSSQSGHNTVSWYQQALGQGPQFIFQYYREEENGRGNFPPRFSGLQFPNYSSELNVNALELDDSALYLCASSLGGGGFTEKLFFGSGTQLSVL.